The clone carrying this TCR beta chain has only a few counts. The data are from a study of blood T cell repertoires in COVID-19. As for the study in general: In each case, the material was cDNA or gDNA derived from T cells, B-cell-depleted T cells, or PBMCs.

Per the original methods: It was from reference gene primer amplification that nucleated cell counts were estimated. This table comes from immunoSEQ multiplex PCR, and its TCRdb copy is limited to in-frame clones, with some not included. V, J and clone size are taken as reported in that table, and D and trimming were inferred from the DNA itself. The data hold some 260,000 clones, with 65% to 90% observed a single time. Germline assignment: CDR1 LNHDA and CDR2 SQIVND (reference sequence). Between the trimmed V and J ends, which lost 7 bases and 4 bases, there was a span of 16 bases. This CDR3 comprises 14 residues.

V is TRBV19 and J is TRBJ1-1, with D perhaps TRBD1 (5 bases). The sequencing sample was made of peripheral blood. The sequence was collected from a woman older than 75 with active or convalescent COVID-19. The CDR3 spells CASTHQGAVTEAFF. The CDR3 DNA follows: TGTGCCAGTACCCATCAGGGTGCCGTCACTGAAGCTTTCTTT.